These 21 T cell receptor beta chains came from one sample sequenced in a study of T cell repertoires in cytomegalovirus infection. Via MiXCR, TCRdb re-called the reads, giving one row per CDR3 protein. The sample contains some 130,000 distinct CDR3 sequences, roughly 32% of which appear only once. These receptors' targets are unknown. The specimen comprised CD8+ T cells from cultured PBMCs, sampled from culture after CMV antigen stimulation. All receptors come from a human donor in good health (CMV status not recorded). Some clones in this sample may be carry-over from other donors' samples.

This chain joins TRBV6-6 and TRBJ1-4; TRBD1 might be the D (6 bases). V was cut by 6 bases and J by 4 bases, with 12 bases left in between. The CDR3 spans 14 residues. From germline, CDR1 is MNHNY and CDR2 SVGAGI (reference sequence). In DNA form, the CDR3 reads TGTGCCAGCAGGGAAGACAGGCTTAATGAAAAACTGTTTTTT. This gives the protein CASREDRLNEKLFF.

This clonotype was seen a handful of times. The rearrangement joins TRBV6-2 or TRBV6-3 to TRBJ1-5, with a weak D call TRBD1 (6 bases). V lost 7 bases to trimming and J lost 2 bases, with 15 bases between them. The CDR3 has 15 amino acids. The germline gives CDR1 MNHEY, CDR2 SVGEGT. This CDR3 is CASNRQEGGNQPQHF. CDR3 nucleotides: TGTGCCAGCAACCGACAGGAAGGGGGCAATCAGCCCCAGCATTTT.

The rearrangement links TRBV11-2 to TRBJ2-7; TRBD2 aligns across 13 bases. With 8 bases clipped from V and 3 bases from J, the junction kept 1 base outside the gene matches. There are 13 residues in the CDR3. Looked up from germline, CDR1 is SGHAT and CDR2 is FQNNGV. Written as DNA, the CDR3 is TGTGCCAGCTGGACTAGCGGGGGCTACGAGCAGTACTTC. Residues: CASWTSGGYEQYF. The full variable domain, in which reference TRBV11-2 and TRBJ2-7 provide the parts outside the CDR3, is EAGVAQSPRYKIIEKRQSVAFWCNPISGHATLYWYQQILGQGPKLLIQFQNNGVVDDSQLPKDRFSAERLKGVDSTLKIQPAKLEDSAVYLCASWTSGGYEQYFGPGTRLTVT.

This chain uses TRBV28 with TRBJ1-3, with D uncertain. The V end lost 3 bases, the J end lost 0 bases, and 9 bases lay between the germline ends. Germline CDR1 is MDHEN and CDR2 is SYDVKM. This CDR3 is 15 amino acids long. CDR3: CASSFTANSGNTIYF. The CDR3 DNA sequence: TGTGCCAGCAGTTTTACAGCTAACTCTGGAAACACCATATATTTT.

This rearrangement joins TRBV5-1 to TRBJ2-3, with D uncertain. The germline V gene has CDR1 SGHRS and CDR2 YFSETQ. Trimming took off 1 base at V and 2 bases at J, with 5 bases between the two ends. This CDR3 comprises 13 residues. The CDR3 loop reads CASSLTLTDTQYF. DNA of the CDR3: TGCGCCAGCAGCTTGACCCTCACAGATACGCAGTATTTT.

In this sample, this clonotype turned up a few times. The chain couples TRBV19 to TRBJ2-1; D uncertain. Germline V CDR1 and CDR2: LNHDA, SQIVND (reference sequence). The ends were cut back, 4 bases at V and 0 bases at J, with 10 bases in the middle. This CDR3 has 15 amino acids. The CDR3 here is CASSKGASSYNEQFF. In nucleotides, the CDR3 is TGTGCCAGTAGTAAAGGCGCCAGCTCCTACAATGAGCAGTTCTTC. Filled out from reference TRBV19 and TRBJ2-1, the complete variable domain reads DGGITQSPKYLFRKEGQNVTLSCEQNLNHDAMYWYRQDPGQGLRLIYYSQIVNDFQKGDIAEGYSVSREKKESFPLTVTSAQKNPTAFYLCASSKGASSYNEQFFGPGTRLTVL.

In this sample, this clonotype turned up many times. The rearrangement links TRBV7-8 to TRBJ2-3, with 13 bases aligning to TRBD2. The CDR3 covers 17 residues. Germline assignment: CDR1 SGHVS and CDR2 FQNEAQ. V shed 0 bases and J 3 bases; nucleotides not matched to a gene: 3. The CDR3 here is CASSLAGTSGETDTQYF. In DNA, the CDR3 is TGTGCCAGCAGCTTAGCAGGGACTAGCGGGGAGACAGATACGCAGTATTTT.

The CDR3 loop is CASSPLSGGTEAFF. The CDR3, as DNA: TGTGCCAGCAGCCCTCTCTCGGGGGGGACTGAAGCTTTCTTT. The V call is TRBV28, the J call TRBJ1-1; D is perhaps TRBD1 (5 bases). Looked up from germline, CDR1 is MDHEN and CDR2 is SYDVKM. The CDR3 is 14 amino acids. Deletions cut 6 bases from V and 5 bases from J, with 16 bases between.

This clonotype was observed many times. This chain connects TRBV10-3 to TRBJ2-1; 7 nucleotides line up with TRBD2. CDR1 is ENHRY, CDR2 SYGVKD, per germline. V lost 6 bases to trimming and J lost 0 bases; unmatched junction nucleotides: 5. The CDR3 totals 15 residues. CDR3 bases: TGTGCCATCAGGGGGGGGGGAAGCTCCTACAATGAGCAGTTCTTC. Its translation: CAIRGGGSSYNEQFF.

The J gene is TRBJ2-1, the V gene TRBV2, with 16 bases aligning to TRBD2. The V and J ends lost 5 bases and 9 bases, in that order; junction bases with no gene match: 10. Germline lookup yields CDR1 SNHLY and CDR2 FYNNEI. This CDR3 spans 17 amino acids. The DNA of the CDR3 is TGTGCCAGCAGTATCCCAGGGACTAGCGGGGGGGCCGGTGAGCAGTTCTTC. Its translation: CASSIPGTSGGAGEQFF.

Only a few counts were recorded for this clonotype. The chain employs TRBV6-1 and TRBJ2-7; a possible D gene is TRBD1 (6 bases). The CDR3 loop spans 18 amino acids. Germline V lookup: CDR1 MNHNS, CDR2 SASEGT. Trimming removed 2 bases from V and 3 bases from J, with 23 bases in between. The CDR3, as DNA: TGTGCCAGCAGTGAACCCGGGACACCGACCCCCCAGTTCTACGAGCAGTACTTC. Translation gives CASSEPGTPTPQFYEQYF.

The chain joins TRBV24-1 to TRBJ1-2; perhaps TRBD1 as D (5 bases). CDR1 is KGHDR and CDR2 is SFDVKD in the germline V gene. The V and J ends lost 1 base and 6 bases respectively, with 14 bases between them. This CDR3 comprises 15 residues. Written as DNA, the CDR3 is TGTGCCACCAGTGATTTACCCGGGAGGGGAAATGGCTACACCTTC. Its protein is CATSDLPGRGNGYTF.

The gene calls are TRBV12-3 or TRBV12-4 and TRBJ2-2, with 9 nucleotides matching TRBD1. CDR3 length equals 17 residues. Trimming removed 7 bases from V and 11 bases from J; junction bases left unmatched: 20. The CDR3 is CASTAPRGQGLTDELFF. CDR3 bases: TGTGCCAGCACCGCCCCCCGGGGACAGGGTTTAACGGACGAGCTGTTTTTT.

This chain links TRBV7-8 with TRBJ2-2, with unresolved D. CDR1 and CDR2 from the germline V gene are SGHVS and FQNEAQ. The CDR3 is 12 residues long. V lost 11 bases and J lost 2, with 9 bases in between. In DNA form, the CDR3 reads TGTGCCGGCCTCGATAACACCGGGGAGCTGTTTTTT. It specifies CAGLDNTGELFF.

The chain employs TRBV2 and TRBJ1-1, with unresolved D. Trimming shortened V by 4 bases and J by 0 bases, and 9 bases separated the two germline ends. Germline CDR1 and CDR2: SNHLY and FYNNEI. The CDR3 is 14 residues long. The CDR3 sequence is CASSGADLNTEAFF. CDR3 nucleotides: TGTGCCAGCAGTGGGGCAGACCTGAACACTGAAGCTTTCTTT.

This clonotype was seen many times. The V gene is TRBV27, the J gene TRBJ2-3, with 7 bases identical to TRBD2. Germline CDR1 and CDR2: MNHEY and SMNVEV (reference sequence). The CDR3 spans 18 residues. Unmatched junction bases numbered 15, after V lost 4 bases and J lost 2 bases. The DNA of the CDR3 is TGTGCCAGCAGTTCGAGCATCACCGGGACTATCTACACAGATACGCAGTATTTT. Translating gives CASSSSITGTIYTDTQYF.

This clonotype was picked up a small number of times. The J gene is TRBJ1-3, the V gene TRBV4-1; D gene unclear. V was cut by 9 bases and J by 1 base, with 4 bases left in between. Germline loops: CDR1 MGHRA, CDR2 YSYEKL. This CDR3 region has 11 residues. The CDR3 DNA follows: TGCGCCAGTCTATCTGGAAACACCATATATTTT. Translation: CASLSGNTIYF.

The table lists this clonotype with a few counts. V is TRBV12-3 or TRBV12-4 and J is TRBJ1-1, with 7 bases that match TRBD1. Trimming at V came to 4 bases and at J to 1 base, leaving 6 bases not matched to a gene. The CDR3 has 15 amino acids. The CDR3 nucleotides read TGTGCCAGCAGTTCCACCCCAGGGGGGAACACTGAAGCTTTCTTT. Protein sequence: CASSSTPGGNTEAFF.

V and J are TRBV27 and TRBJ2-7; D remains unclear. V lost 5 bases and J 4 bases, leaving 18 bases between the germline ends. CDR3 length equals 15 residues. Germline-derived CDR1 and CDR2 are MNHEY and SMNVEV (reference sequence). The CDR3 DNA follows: TGTGCCAGCAGTCCATCATTACCCCCGCGTTACGAGCAGTACTTC. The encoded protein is CASSPSLPPRYEQYF.

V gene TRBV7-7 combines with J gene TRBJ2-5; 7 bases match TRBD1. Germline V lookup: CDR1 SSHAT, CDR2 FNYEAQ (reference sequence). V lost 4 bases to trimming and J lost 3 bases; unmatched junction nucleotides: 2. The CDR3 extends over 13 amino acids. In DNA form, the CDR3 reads TGTGCCAGCAGCTCAGACAGGGAAGAGACCCAGTACTTC. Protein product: CASSSDREETQYF.

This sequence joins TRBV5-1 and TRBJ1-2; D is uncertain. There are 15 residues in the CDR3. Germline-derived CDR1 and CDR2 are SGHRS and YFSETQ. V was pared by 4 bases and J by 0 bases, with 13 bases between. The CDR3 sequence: CASSPLEGANYGYTF. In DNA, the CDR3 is TGCGCCAGCAGCCCTTTGGAGGGAGCTAACTATGGCTACACCTTC.